The 19 T cell receptor beta chains presented below share a single source sample, sequenced in a study of shared clonotypes between healthy human individuals. Libraries were prepared by immunoSEQ multiplex PCR; TCRdb keeps only in-frame clonotypes and omits some of them. This repertoire shows nearly 2 million clones, approximately 95% found once; its top ten account for approximately 1%. Naivety among CD8 cells was defined by CD45RO negativity and positive CCR7 selection, thereby excluding terminally differentiated effector memory CD45RA+ cells. Material for sequencing was naive CD8+ T cells sorted from blood. These receptor sequences come from a man younger than 35 in good health.

The V and J genes are TRBV11-2 and TRBJ2-7, with D tentatively TRBD1 (6 bases). The germline V gene encodes CDR1 SGHAT and CDR2 FQNNGV. The CDR3 spans 17 residues. The V end was cut by 1 base, the J end by 5 bases, with 21 bases between. The CDR3 coding sequence is TGTGCCAGCAGCTTAGTAGGGGTAACAGGGAATATCGACGAGCAGTACTTC. Protein sequence: CASSLVGVTGNIDEQYF. Drawing the rest from reference TRBV11-2 and TRBJ2-7, the complete variable domain is EAGVAQSPRYKIIEKRQSVAFWCNPISGHATLYWYQQILGQGPKLLIQFQNNGVVDDSQLPKDRFSAERLKGVDSTLKIQPAKLEDSAVYLCASSLVGVTGNIDEQYFGPGTRLTVT.

As to this clone: Other nucleotide sequences from this sample produce the same CDR3. The chain's CDR3 is CASSQRGYNEQFF. CDR3 nucleotide sequence: TGCGCCAGCAGCCAACGTGGTTACAATGAGCAGTTCTTC. The chain carries TRBV4-1 and TRBJ2-1; no firm D call. This CDR3 is 13 amino acids long. Trimming stripped 2 bases from V and 4 bases from J, with 6 bases between. Germline V gene data show CDR1 as MGHRA and CDR2 as YSYEKL.

The V gene is TRBV7-9, the J gene TRBJ2-3, with 9 nucleotides matching TRBD2. The CDR3 extends over 16 amino acids. Germline CDR1 reads SEHNR; CDR2 reads FQNEAQ (reference sequence). With 5 bases clipped from V and 4 bases from J, the junction kept 10 bases outside the gene matches. The DNA of the CDR3 is TGTGCCAGCAGCCCGGTTGAGCGGGAGGATCCAGATACGCAGTATTTT. Its translation: CASSPVEREDPDTQYF.

V is TRBV7-9 and J is TRBJ2-7; 8 bases map to TRBD2. Germline assignment: CDR1 SEHNR and CDR2 FQNEAQ (reference sequence). The CDR3 has 17 residues. Trimming removed 1 base from V and 6 bases from J; junction bases left unmatched: 14. CDR3 bases: TGTGCCAGCAGCTTAGTAGTAGGCTATGGTAGCGGGATCGAGCAGTACTTC. Encoded protein: CASSLVVGYGSGIEQYF.

The gene calls are TRBV28 and TRBJ2-7; weak D call: TRBD1 (6 bases). The CDR3 is 16 amino acids. Germline assignment: CDR1 MDHEN and CDR2 SYDVKM. Trimming left V 5 bases short and J 3 bases short, with 20 bases between. In nucleotides, the CDR3 is TGTGCCAGCAGTCCGACACCGGGACAAGTGGGCTACGAGCAGTACTTC. Amino acids: CASSPTPGQVGYEQYF.

This clone was counted a single time. J is TRBJ1-6 and V is TRBV7-9, with 7 bases lining up with TRBD1. Germline V CDR1 and CDR2: SEHNR, FQNEAQ (reference sequence). V shed 5 bases, J shed 7 bases, and the junction held 8 bases outside the gene matches. The CDR3 sequence is 15 residues long. The CDR3 bases are TGTGCCAGCAGCCCAGGACAGGATAGAAATTCACCCCTCCACTTT. Translated: CASSPGQDRNSPLHF.

On this clone: Distinct nucleotide sequences in the sample also encode this CDR3. The rearrangement joins TRBV27 to TRBJ2-7, with TRBD2 matching over 11 bases. The J segment lost 3 bases and the V segment lost 8 bases, leaving 3 bases of the junction unmatched. There are 13 residues in the CDR3. Germline-derived CDR1 and CDR2 are MNHEY and SMNVEV (reference sequence). The CDR3 sequence: CASSGTSGYEQYF. The CDR3 DNA reads TGTGCCAGCTCAGGGACTAGCGGCTACGAGCAGTACTTC.

The chain employs TRBV9 and TRBJ2-7, with D possibly being TRBD1 (5 bases). Trimming stripped 2 bases from V and 1 base from J, with 16 bases between. CDR3 length: 16 residues. Germline assignment: CDR1 SGDLS and CDR2 YYNGEE. CDR3: CASSVNPLAGSYEQYF. Here the CDR3 DNA reads TGTGCCAGCAGCGTTAACCCGTTGGCAGGGTCCTACGAGCAGTACTTC.

The rearrangement links TRBV27 to TRBJ1-1; D is uncertain. Trimming removed 1 base from V and 3 bases from J, with 12 bases in between. CDR1 MNHEY and CDR2 SMNVEV come from the germline V gene (reference sequence). CDR3 size: 15 residues. CDR3 in DNA: TGTGCCAGCAGTTTATGGCCGGGGAGTTACACTGAAGCTTTCTTT. The encoded protein is CASSLWPGSYTEAFF.

Remarks on this clone: The same CDR3 can be traced to other DNA sequences in this sample. The V gene is TRBV27, the J gene TRBJ1-5; 8 bases fit TRBD1. Germline V lookup: CDR1 MNHEY, CDR2 SMNVEV (reference sequence). This CDR3 spans 14 amino acids. V lost 6 bases and J lost 3; bases outside the gene matches: 4. Here the CDR3 reads CASSLDRDNQPQHF. The CDR3 DNA reads TGTGCCAGCAGCCTGGACAGGGACAATCAGCCCCAGCATTTT.

The CDR3 region is CATGYYEQYF. The DNA of the CDR3 is TGTGCCACCGGATACTACGAGCAGTACTTC. The J gene is TRBJ2-7, the V gene TRBV27; D is undetermined. V was shortened by 10 bases and J by 3 bases, with 7 bases between the two germline ends. The germline V gene has CDR1 MNHEY and CDR2 SMNVEV (reference sequence). The CDR3 spans 10 residues.

Turning to this clone: The sample carries other DNA sequences with the same CDR3. The chain couples TRBV10-1 to TRBJ2-7; no definite D call. Trimming stripped 3 bases from V and 2 bases from J, with 8 bases between. CDR3 length equals 13 residues. CDR1 is WNHNN, CDR2 SYGVQD, per germline (reference sequence). The CDR3 DNA is TGCGCCAGCAGTGAAGGTCTAGCCTACGAGCAGTACTTC. Encoded protein: CASSEGLAYEQYF.

This clone was observed once. This sequence joins TRBV19 and TRBJ2-2; D is possibly TRBD1 or TRBD2 (5 bases each). The CDR3 is 15 residues long. The ends were cut back, 4 bases at V and 8 bases at J, with 17 bases in the middle. Germline V gene lookup returns CDR1 LNHDA and CDR2 SQIVND (reference sequence). In nucleotides, the CDR3 is TGTGCCAGTAGTAGTTTGTCGGGGCCAGCGGGGGAGCTGTTTTTT. This sequence encodes CASSSLSGPAGELFF.

V and J are TRBV5-4 and TRBJ2-5; 9 bases line up with TRBD2. J lost 3 bases, V lost 4 bases, and 10 bases had no gene match. In germline, CDR1 is SGHNT, CDR2 YYREEE (reference sequence). The CDR3 covers 16 residues. Here the CDR3 DNA reads TGTGCCAGCAGCCCCAGTGGGCTAGCGGGAAAAGAGACCCAGTACTTC. Translating gives CASSPSGLAGKETQYF.

The V call is TRBV6-5, the J call TRBJ2-1; 10 nucleotides agree with TRBD2. The CDR3 is made up of 15 amino acids. CDR1 is MNHEY, CDR2 SVGAGI, per germline. J was trimmed by 5 bases and V by 0 bases; bases with no gene match: 1. CDR3 sequence: CASSYSLAGDNEQFF. CDR3 in DNA: TGTGCCAGCAGTTACTCCCTAGCGGGAGACAATGAGCAGTTCTTC.

This clone was recorded once. The J gene is TRBJ2-3, the V gene TRBV11-2, with 9 bases identical to TRBD1. With V trimmed by 5 bases and J by 4 bases, 10 bases remained unmatched. This CDR3 is built from 16 residues. The germline CDR1 and CDR2 sequences are SGHAT and FQNNGV. The CDR3 DNA reads TGTGCCAGCAGCACGATCGGGACAGGGACTGCAGATACGCAGTATTTT. Protein product: CASSTIGTGTADTQYF.

This chain connects TRBV28 to TRBJ1-1; D possibly corresponds to TRBD1 (6 bases). The CDR3 runs 14 residues. The V end was cut by 3 bases, the J end by 1 base, with 9 bases between. Germline CDR1 MDHEN, CDR2 SYDVKM. This CDR3 reads CASSFDRPNTEAFF. The CDR3 DNA follows: TGTGCCAGCAGTTTTGACAGGCCGAACACTGAAGCTTTCTTT.

To note about this clone: The same CDR3 is also encoded by other DNA sequences in this sample. This rearrangement joins TRBV6-5 to TRBJ1-1, with D unresolved. CDR3 length: 12 amino acids. The V gene's germline CDR1 is MNHEY and CDR2 SVGAGI. Trimming pared 10 bases from V and 1 base from J, leaving 10 bases between. As DNA, the CDR3 is TGTGCCACCCAGGAAGGGAACACTGAAGCTTTCTTT. Translation: CATQEGNTEAFF.

This clone was detected only once. The chain joins TRBV13 to TRBJ2-7; D tentatively fits TRBD1 or TRBD2 (6 bases each). Trimming took 5 bases from V and 1 from J, leaving 15 bases between them. This CDR3 contains 15 residues. Germline CDR1 and CDR2: PRHDT and FYEKMQ (reference sequence). The CDR3 bases are TGTGCCAGCAGCGCGGGACAACTGGGATCCTACGAGCAGTACTTC. It is translated as CASSAGQLGSYEQYF.